This TCR beta chain derives from a study of blood T cell repertoires in COVID-19. About the study: Samples of COVID-19 (acute and convalescent) were obtained from the United States, Italy and Spain.

The data were produced by immunoSEQ multiplex PCR, yet TCRdb's version contains in-frame clones alone and is incomplete. The data show roughly 150,000 clones, 80% to 90% seen once. The V end was cut by 5 bases, the J end by 5 bases, with 16 bases between. The CDR3 sequence is 15 residues long. Germline V gene data show CDR1 as MNHEY and CDR2 as SMNVEV (reference sequence). The sequence was obtained from a woman in her forties with acute or convalescent COVID-19. Material: peripheral blood. The V and J genes are TRBV27 and TRBJ1-5; D gene ambiguous. CDR3: CASSQITETDQPQHF. The DNA for the CDR3 is TGTGCCAGCAGTCAGATCACGGAAACAGATCAGCCCCAGCATTTT.